Following are 17 T cell receptor beta chains from one sample sequenced in a study of shared T cell receptors in the human thymus. Clones were read by immunoSEQ multiplex PCR, and TCRdb kept only the in-frame ones, dropping some. Among roughly 710,000 clones listed, over 75% were seen once. A further study also used this sample, focusing on human thymus T cells.

Sample: thymocytes. These receptors all stem from a girl under three years old with a congenital heart defect.

The CDR3 coding sequence is TGTGCCAGCAGCGCCACCGGGACGCTCCCAAAGGGGGCGCAGTATTTT. Amino acid sequence: CASSATGTLPKGAQYF. This chain joins TRBV7-9 and TRBJ2-3; D is perhaps TRBD1 (6 bases). Trimming took 5 bases from V and 10 from J, leaving 25 bases between them. The CDR3 loop spans 16 amino acids. Germline-derived CDR1 and CDR2 are SEHNR and FQNEAQ (reference sequence).

This chain links TRBV2 with TRBJ2-5; 10 nucleotides line up with TRBD2. J was trimmed by 3 bases and V by 5 bases; bases with no gene match: 9. The length of the CDR3 is 16 residues. CDR1 and CDR2 (germline): SNHLY, FYNNEI. DNA of the CDR3: TGTGCCAGCAGTCCGGGGGCTAGCGGGAGAGAAGAGACCCAGTACTTC. Residues: CASSPGASGREETQYF.

This sequence joins TRBV6-5 and TRBJ2-5, with D possibly being TRBD2 (6 bases). The CDR3 runs 15 residues. V dropped 5 bases and J dropped 5 bases, with 18 bases sitting between them. The germline gives CDR1 MNHEY, CDR2 SVGAGI. The CDR3 spells CASSRVRGKQETQYF. The CDR3 DNA reads TGTGCCAGCAGTAGGGTGCGGGGAAAACAGGAGACCCAGTACTTC.

The rearrangement links TRBV19 to TRBJ1-4, with D tentatively TRBD1 (5 bases). The ends were cut back, 11 bases at V and 8 bases at J, with 15 bases in the middle. This CDR3 has 12 residues. Germline V CDR1 and CDR2: LNHDA, SQIVND (reference sequence). The CDR3 nucleotides read TGTGCCTCGACCGGGGGTAACGAAAAACTGTTTTTT. This codes for CASTGGNEKLFF.

The chain is built from TRBV27 and TRBJ2-2, with D maybe TRBD2 (5 bases). Trimming took 4 bases from V and 3 from J, leaving 12 bases between them. The CDR3 runs to 15 residues. Germline V gives CDR1 MNHEY, CDR2 SMNVEV (reference sequence). The DNA of the CDR3 is TGTGCCAGCAGTTCGCGACTAATTGACACCGGGGAGCTGTTTTTT. Its protein is CASSSRLIDTGELFF.

The chain links TRBV27 to TRBJ1-6; 7 bases fit TRBD1. The V and J ends lost 6 bases and 5 bases, in that order; junction bases with no gene match: 13. CDR3 length: 17 residues. Germline CDR1 MNHEY, CDR2 SMNVEV (reference sequence). DNA for the CDR3: TGTGCCAGCAGCCAAAACCTGACAGGGCGGCATAATTCACCCCTCCACTTT. Translation gives CASSQNLTGRHNSPLHF.

There are a few counts of this clone. V is TRBV6-1 and J is TRBJ1-1; D might be TRBD1 (5 bases). Per germline, CDR1 MNHNS and CDR2 SASEGT. The CDR3 has 12 residues. V was shortened by 6 bases and J by 11 bases, with 16 bases between the two germline ends. The CDR3 region is CASSHPLGGAFF. The DNA for the CDR3 is TGTGCCAGCAGCCATCCGCTCGGGGGGGCTTTCTTT.

This chain joins TRBV4-1 and TRBJ2-5, with 7 positions matching TRBD2. The CDR3 consists of 15 residues. Trimming took 0 bases from V and 0 from J; bases not matched to a gene: 1. From germline, CDR1 is MGHRA and CDR2 YSYEKL. As DNA, the CDR3 is TGCGCCAGCAGCCAAGAGGGACTACACCAAGAGACCCAGTACTTC. Translation: CASSQEGLHQETQYF.

V is TRBV25-1 and J is TRBJ2-7; D not resolved. The CDR3 extends over 15 amino acids. V lost 4 bases and J 5 bases, leaving 18 bases between the germline ends. CDR1 is MGHDK and CDR2 is SYGVNS in the germline V gene. CDR3 sequence (DNA): TGTGCCAGCAGTGCACAAGACAAGTCTACAGACGAGCAGTACTTC. Its translation is CASSAQDKSTDEQYF.

The V and J genes are TRBV5-4 and TRBJ2-7; no reliable D call. CDR1 is SGHNT and CDR2 is YYREEE in the germline V gene (reference sequence). The CDR3 covers 11 residues. V shed 2 bases and J shed 7 bases, with 7 bases lying between them. The CDR3 nucleotides are TGTGCCAGCAGCTTATCCGGGGAGCAGTACTTC. Encoded protein: CASSLSGEQYF.

This clone was detected only a few times. The chain is built from TRBV4-1 and TRBJ2-2, with D maybe TRBD1 (5 bases). CDR1 is MGHRA, CDR2 YSYEKL, per germline. Trimming removed 1 base at V and 6 bases at J, with 15 bases between. The CDR3 covers 16 residues. The CDR3 reads CASSQVAGWNSGELFF. The CDR3, as DNA: TGCGCCAGCAGCCAAGTGGCAGGGTGGAATTCCGGGGAGCTGTTTTTT.

This chain connects TRBV4-1 to TRBJ2-7; D is unclear. This CDR3 has 15 residues. CDR1 and CDR2 from the germline V gene are MGHRA and YSYEKL. V lost 2 bases to trimming and J lost 6 bases, with 17 bases between them. The CDR3 DNA sequence: TGCGCCAGCAGCCAATCTGGAGAGCGTTATTCCGAGCAGTACTTC. Translating it yields CASSQSGERYSEQYF.

This clone was counted once. This chain connects TRBV19 to TRBJ1-5, with D unresolved. The germline V gene has CDR1 LNHDA and CDR2 SQIVND (reference sequence). The germline V and J ends were trimmed by 5 bases and 12 bases, with 26 bases remaining between them. The CDR3 spans 16 residues. The CDR3 DNA follows: TGTGCCAGTAGTTCGAGGACTCCCCCCGGATTGATAGGCCAGCATTTT. Encoded protein: CASSSRTPPGLIGQHF.

The chain links TRBV10-1 to TRBJ1-3; no reliable D call. The germline gives CDR1 WNHNN, CDR2 SYGVQD (reference sequence). The CDR3 extends over 13 amino acids. Deletions cut 6 bases from V and 4 bases from J, with 10 bases between. The CDR3 spells CASRPDTGNTIYF. In nucleotides, the CDR3 is TGCGCCAGCAGGCCTGACACGGGAAACACCATATATTTT.

The J gene is TRBJ1-1, the V gene TRBV28; D gene uncertain. The germline V and J ends were trimmed by 6 bases and 1 base, with 15 bases remaining between them. The germline V gene has CDR1 MDHEN and CDR2 SYDVKM. CDR3 length equals 15 residues. CDR3: CASSVYSSGNTEAFF. The CDR3 DNA follows: TGTGCCAGCAGCGTCTACTCCTCAGGGAACACTGAAGCTTTCTTT. The full variable domain, in which reference TRBV28 and TRBJ1-1 provide the parts outside the CDR3, is DVKVTQSSRYLVKRTGEKVFLECVQDMDHENMFWYRQDPGLGLRLIYFSYDVKMKEKGDIPEGYSVSREKKERFSLILESASTNQTSMYLCASSVYSSGNTEAFFGQGTRLTVV.

The chain combines TRBV19 with TRBJ1-1; D is undetermined. This CDR3 is built from 16 residues. The germline V gene encodes CDR1 LNHDA and CDR2 SQIVND (reference sequence). Trimming took 3 bases from V and 1 from J, leaving 15 bases between them. The CDR3 DNA is TGTGCCAGTAGTATCCCCAGTTTTTCAGGGAACACTGAAGCTTTCTTT. It encodes CASSIPSFSGNTEAFF.

This clone was counted once. The rearrangement links TRBV9 to TRBJ1-6; 7 bases fit TRBD1. The J segment lost 10 bases and the V segment lost 4 bases, leaving 20 bases of the junction unmatched. This CDR3 is built from 18 residues. Germline V gene data show CDR1 as SGDLS and CDR2 as YYNGEE. The CDR3 DNA reads as TGTGCCAGCAGCCCTCAGGTGGCAAGGACAGGAGTTGGGTCACCCCTCCACTTT. This sequence encodes CASSPQVARTGVGSPLHF.